The 21 T cell receptor beta chains below all came from one sample that was sequenced in a study of cytomegalovirus exposure and HLA in healthy donors. PCR was performed using 60 Vbeta and 13 Jbeta primers. Sequencing was performed with immunoSEQ multiplex PCR; in TCRdb, only in-frame clones are kept and a portion is missing. The repertoire holds 160,000 or so clones, with around 76% as singletons. Material for sequencing was PBMCs. The source of these receptors is a woman in her 40s in good health and CMV-seronegative.

CDR3 sequence reads: CASSVGQGTTNEKLFF. CDR3 nucleotide sequence: TGTGCCAGTTCAGTAGGACAGGGCACAACTAATGAAAAACTGTTTTTT. The chain links TRBV25-1 to TRBJ1-4; TRBD1 agrees at 8 bases. Trimming at V came to 9 bases and at J to 0 bases, leaving 9 bases not matched to a gene. The CDR3 is 16 amino acids. The germline V gene encodes CDR1 MGHDK and CDR2 SYGVNS. Together with reference TRBV25-1 and TRBJ1-4, the CDR3 gives the full variable domain: EADIYQTPRYLVIGTGKKITLECSQTMGHDKMYWYQQDPGMELHLIHYSYGVNSTEKGDLSSESTVSRIRTEHFPLTLESARPSHTSQYLCASSVGQGTTNEKLFFGSGTQLSVL.

The rearrangement uses TRBV28 and TRBJ2-7; maybe TRBD1 (5 bases). Between the trimmed V and J ends, which lost 6 bases and 8 bases, there was a span of 23 bases. Germline-derived CDR1 and CDR2 are MDHEN and SYDVKM. The CDR3 consists of 15 residues. DNA for the CDR3: TGTGCCAGCAGCCTCTCACGACAGACACTGCCGAAGCAGTACTTC. This translates into CASSLSRQTLPKQYF.

The chain has TRBV11-3 and TRBJ2-7; D is possibly TRBD1 (6 bases). The germline V gene has CDR1 SGHNT and CDR2 YENEEA. The CDR3 extends over 13 amino acids. With 1 base removed from V and 10 bases from J, the gap between germline ends came to 14 bases. CDR3 nucleotides: TGTGCCAGCAGCTTAGCGGCCAGGGGAAAACAGTACTTC. Protein: CASSLAARGKQYF. Supplemented by reference TRBV11-3 and TRBJ2-7, the full variable domain reads EAGVVQSPRYKIIEKKQPVAFWCNPISGHNTLYWYLQNLGQGPELLIRYENEEAVDDSQLPKDRFSAERLKGVDSTLKIQPAELGDSAVYLCASSLAARGKQYFGPGTRLTVT.

The J gene is TRBJ2-7, the V gene TRBV19; 10 bases line up with TRBD1. This CDR3 spans 15 amino acids. Germline CDR1 is LNHDA and CDR2 is SQIVND (reference sequence). The V segment lost 6 bases and the J segment 3 bases; nucleotides outside the gene matches: 8. CDR3 protein: CASRSPGQGGYEQYF. In nucleotides, the CDR3 is TGTGCCAGTAGATCCCCCGGACAGGGGGGCTACGAGCAGTACTTC.

This sequence joins TRBV7-3 and TRBJ2-7, with a possible D match to TRBD1 (6 bases). The germline gives CDR1 SGHTA, CDR2 FQGTGA. V was trimmed by 1 base and J by 2 bases, leaving 9 bases between them. The CDR3 consists of 14 residues. The CDR3 DNA reads as TGTGCCAGCAGCTTAAATGGGGACACCTACGAGCAGTACTTC. Residues: CASSLNGDTYEQYF.

This clone was found once. As DNA, the CDR3 is TGTGCCAGCAGCGCAGGGTTGGGACAGCCCCAGCATTTT. It specifies CASSAGLGQPQHF. The V and J genes are TRBV6-5 and TRBJ1-5; TRBD1 is a possible D gene (5 bases). From germline, CDR1 is MNHEY and CDR2 SVGAGI. This CDR3 region has 13 residues. V lost 6 bases to trimming and J lost 7 bases, with 13 bases between them.

The table lists this clone with a count of one. The V gene is TRBV30, the J gene TRBJ1-4, with 7 nucleotides matching TRBD1. CDR1 and CDR2 from the germline V gene are GTSNPN and SVGIG (reference sequence). V gave up 1 base and J gave up 3 bases; unmatched junction bases: 2. The CDR3 extends over 14 amino acids. CDR3 region: CAWSGGQSNEKLFF. The CDR3 bases are TGTGCCTGGAGTGGGGGACAGTCTAATGAAAAACTGTTTTTT.

The chain carries TRBV7-3 and TRBJ2-5; 10 bases map to TRBD2. Unmatched junction bases numbered 5, after V lost 9 bases and J lost 1 base. Germline CDR1 SGHTA, CDR2 FQGTGA. This CDR3 has 14 amino acids. The CDR3 DNA reads as TGTGCCAGTTCAAAGCGGGAGGGCCAAGAGACCCAGTACTTC. It is translated as CASSKREGQETQYF.

The chain employs TRBV10-3 and TRBJ2-7; 9 bases align to TRBD1. After removal of 7 bases from V and 4 bases from J, the junction contained 5 bases not matched to a gene. CDR3 length: 13 amino acids. Germline CDR1 ENHRY, CDR2 SYGVKD. CDR3: CAIMGQGGYEQYF. CDR3 sequence (DNA): TGTGCCATCATGGGACAGGGTGGATACGAGCAGTACTTC.

The chain has TRBV2 and TRBJ2-7; 7 positions agree with TRBD2. Trimming removed 2 bases from V and 2 bases from J; junction bases left unmatched: 3. Germline-derived CDR1 and CDR2 are SNHLY and FYNNEI. CDR3 length equals 14 residues. The CDR3 region has the DNA TGTGCCAGCAGTGAACTAGCGGTTACCTACGAGCAGTACTTC. This encodes CASSELAVTYEQYF. Together with reference TRBV2 and TRBJ2-7, the CDR3 gives the full variable domain: EPEVTQTPSHQVTQMGQEVILRCVPISNHLYFYWYRQILGQKVEFLVSFYNNEISEKSEIFDDQFSVERPDGSNFTLKIRSTKLEDSAMYFCASSELAVTYEQYFGPGTRLTVT.

The rearrangement uses TRBV21-1 and TRBJ2-1; TRBD2, the table's D call, lacks a check against the DNA. TRBV21-1 is a known pseudogene. CDR3 length equals 16 residues. In nucleotides, the CDR3 is TGTGCCAGCAGCAAAGATGAGGTCAGAGGTTGCAATGAGCAGTTCTTC. This codes for CASSKDEVRGCNEQFF.

The chain carries TRBV11-2 and TRBJ2-2; the D is unclear. CDR3 length: 17 residues. Germline V gives CDR1 SGHAT, CDR2 FQNNGV. Deletions cut 2 bases from V and 1 base from J, with 14 bases between. In DNA, the CDR3 is TGTGCCAGCAGCTTAAGTGGTTCACAGTGGAACACCGGGGAGCTGTTTTTT. Amino acid sequence: CASSLSGSQWNTGELFF.

V gene TRBV29-1 combines with J gene TRBJ2-1, with TRBD2 as a possible D gene (5 bases). Trimming took 0 bases from V and 5 from J, leaving 14 bases between them. This CDR3 is built from 15 residues. Germline V gene data show CDR1 as SQVTM and CDR2 as ANQGSEA. In DNA, the CDR3 is TGCAGCGTTGAAGATTACTTCCGGGAAGACAATGAGCAGTTCTTC. Translated: CSVEDYFREDNEQFF.

The chain joins TRBV4-2 to TRBJ2-7; 9 nucleotides match TRBD2. Germline CDR1 is LGHNA and CDR2 is YNFKEQ. V shed 1 base, J shed 4 bases, and the junction held 5 bases outside the gene matches. The CDR3 totals 15 residues. This CDR3 reads CASSQGTSGPYEQYF. CDR3 sequence (DNA): TGTGCCAGCAGCCAAGGAACTAGCGGGCCTTACGAGCAGTACTTC.

This chain links TRBV30 with TRBJ2-5; a weak D match, TRBD1 (6 bases). Trimming took off 0 bases at V and 7 bases at J, with 6 bases between the two ends. The V gene's germline CDR1 is GTSNPN and CDR2 SVGIG (reference sequence). There are 11 residues in the CDR3. CDR3 nucleotides: TGTGCCTGGAGTGTACAGGGGACCCAGTACTTC. Translation: CAWSVQGTQYF.

The V call is TRBV7-9, the J call TRBJ2-2; no clear D gene. V lost 10 bases and J lost 0, with 12 bases in between. Germline V gene sequence: CDR1 SEHNR, CDR2 FQNEAQ (reference sequence). This CDR3 comprises 14 residues. CDR3 in DNA: TGTGCCACCCAACGGTTTTCGAACACCGGGGAGCTGTTTTTT. Protein sequence: CATQRFSNTGELFF.

This rearrangement joins TRBV18 to TRBJ2-5; D is possibly TRBD2 (5 bases). CDR1 and CDR2 (germline): KGHSH, LQKENI. Trimming took 2 bases from V and 5 from J, leaving 6 bases between them. The CDR3 length is 12 residues. DNA of the CDR3: TGTGCCAGCTCACCAAGGGAGGAGACCCAGTACTTC. As protein: CASSPREETQYF. Combining the CDR3 with reference TRBV18 and TRBJ2-5 gives the whole variable domain NAGVMQNPRHLVRRRGQEARLRCSPMKGHSHVYWYRQLPEEGLKFMVYLQKENIIDESGMPKERFSAEFPKEGPSILRIQQVVRGDSAAYFCASSPREETQYFGPGTRLLVL.

V and J are TRBV2 and TRBJ1-5; 9 bases are a match to TRBD1. Looked up from germline, CDR1 is SNHLY and CDR2 is FYNNEI. CDR3 length equals 13 residues. V dropped 8 bases and J dropped 4; count of bases not matched to a gene: 3. The CDR3 DNA reads TGTGCCAGCTCTGGGACAGGGAATCAGCCCCAGCATTTT. Translation: CASSGTGNQPQHF.

The chain employs TRBV19 and TRBJ1-5; D is ambiguous. The length of the CDR3 is 15 residues. Trimming took off 3 bases at V and 7 bases at J, with 16 bases between the two ends. The germline V gene has CDR1 LNHDA and CDR2 SQIVND (reference sequence). In DNA, the CDR3 is TGTGCCAGTAGTATGTCCGGGTCCCCCCGACAGCCCCAGCATTTT. Protein: CASSMSGSPRQPQHF.

The rearrangement links TRBV2 to TRBJ1-4; D may be TRBD1 (5 bases). Trimming took 7 bases from V and 10 from J, leaving 13 bases between them. CDR3 size: 12 residues. Germline CDR1 SNHLY, CDR2 FYNNEI. The CDR3 sequence is CASKGEIGKLFF. DNA of the CDR3: TGTGCCAGCAAAGGGGAAATAGGAAAACTGTTTTTT.

This chain connects TRBV13 to TRBJ2-7; 8 bases map to TRBD1. The CDR3 extends over 12 amino acids. V was pared by 10 bases and J by 1 base, with 3 bases of the junction left unmatched. Germline assignment: CDR1 PRHDT and CDR2 FYEKMQ (reference sequence). CDR3 sequence (DNA): TGTGCCACTACAGGGGGATCCTACGAGCAGTACTTC. Its protein is CATTGGSYEQYF.